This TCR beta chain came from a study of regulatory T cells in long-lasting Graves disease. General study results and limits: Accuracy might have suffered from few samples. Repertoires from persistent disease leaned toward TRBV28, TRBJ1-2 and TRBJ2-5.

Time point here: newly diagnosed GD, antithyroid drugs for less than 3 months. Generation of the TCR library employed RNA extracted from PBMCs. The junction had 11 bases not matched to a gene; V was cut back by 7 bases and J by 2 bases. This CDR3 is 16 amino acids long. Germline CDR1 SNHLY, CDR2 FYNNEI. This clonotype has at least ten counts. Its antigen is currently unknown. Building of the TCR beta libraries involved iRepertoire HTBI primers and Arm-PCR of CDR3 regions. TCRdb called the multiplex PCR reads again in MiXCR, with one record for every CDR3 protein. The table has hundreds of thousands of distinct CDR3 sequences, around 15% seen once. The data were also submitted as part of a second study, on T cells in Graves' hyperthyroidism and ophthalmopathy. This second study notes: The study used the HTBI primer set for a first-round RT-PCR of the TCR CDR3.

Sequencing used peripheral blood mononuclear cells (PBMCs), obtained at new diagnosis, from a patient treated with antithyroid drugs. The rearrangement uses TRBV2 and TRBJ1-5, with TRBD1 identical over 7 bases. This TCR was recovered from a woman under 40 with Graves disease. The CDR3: CASTKLRQGGNQPQHF. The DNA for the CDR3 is TGTGCCAGCACCAAACTTCGACAGGGTGGCAATCAGCCCCAGCATTTT.